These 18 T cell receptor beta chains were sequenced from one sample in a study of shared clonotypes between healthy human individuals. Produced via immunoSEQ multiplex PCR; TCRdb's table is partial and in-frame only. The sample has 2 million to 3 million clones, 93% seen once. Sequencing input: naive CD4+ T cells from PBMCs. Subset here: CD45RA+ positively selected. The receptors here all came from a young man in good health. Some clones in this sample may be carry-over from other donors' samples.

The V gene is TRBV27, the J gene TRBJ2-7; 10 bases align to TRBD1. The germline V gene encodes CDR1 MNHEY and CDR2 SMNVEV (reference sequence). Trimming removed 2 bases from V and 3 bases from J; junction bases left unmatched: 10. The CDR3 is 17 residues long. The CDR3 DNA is TGTGCCAGCAGTTTACCGATCGCCCGGGACAGGGGCTACGAGCAGTACTTC. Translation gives CASSLPIARDRGYEQYF.

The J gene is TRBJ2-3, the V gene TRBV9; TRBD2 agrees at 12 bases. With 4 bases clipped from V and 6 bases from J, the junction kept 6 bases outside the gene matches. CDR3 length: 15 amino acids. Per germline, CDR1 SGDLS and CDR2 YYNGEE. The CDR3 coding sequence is TGTGCCAGCAGCCCTCTAGCGGGAGGGTTGGATACGCAGTATTTT. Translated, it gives CASSPLAGGLDTQYF.

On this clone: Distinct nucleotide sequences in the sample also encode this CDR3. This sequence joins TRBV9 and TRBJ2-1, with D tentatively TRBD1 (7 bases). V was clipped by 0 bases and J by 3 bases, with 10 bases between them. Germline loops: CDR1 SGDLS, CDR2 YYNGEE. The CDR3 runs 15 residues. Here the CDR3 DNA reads TGTGCCAGCAGCGTAGGCGGGACAGACTACAATGAGCAGTTCTTC. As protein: CASSVGGTDYNEQFF.

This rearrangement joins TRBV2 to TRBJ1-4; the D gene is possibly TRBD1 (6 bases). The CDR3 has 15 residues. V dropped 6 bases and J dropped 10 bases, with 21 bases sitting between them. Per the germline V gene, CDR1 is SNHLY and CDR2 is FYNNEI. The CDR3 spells CASRGRQADDGKLFF. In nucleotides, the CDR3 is TGTGCCAGCAGGGGAAGACAGGCTGACGATGGAAAACTGTTTTTT.

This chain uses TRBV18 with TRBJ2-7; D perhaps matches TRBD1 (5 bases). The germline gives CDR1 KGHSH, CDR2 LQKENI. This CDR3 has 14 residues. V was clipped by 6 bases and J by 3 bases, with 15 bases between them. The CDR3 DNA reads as TGTGCCAGCTCGCCGACAGTCCGACTCTACGAGCAGTACTTC. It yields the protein CASSPTVRLYEQYF.

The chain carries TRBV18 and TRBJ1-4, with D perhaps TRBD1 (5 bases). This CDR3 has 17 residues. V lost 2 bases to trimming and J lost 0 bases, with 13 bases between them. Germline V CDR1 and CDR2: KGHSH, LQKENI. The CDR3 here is CASSPSGAGATNEKLFF. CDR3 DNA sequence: TGTGCCAGCTCACCATCCGGGGCCGGGGCAACTAATGAAAAACTGTTTTTT.

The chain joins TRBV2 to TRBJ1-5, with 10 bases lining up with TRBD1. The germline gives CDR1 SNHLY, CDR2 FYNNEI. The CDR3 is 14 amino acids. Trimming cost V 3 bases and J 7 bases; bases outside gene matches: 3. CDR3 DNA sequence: TGTGCCAGCAGTGAGGGGACAGGGGACCAGCCCCAGCATTTT. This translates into CASSEGTGDQPQHF.

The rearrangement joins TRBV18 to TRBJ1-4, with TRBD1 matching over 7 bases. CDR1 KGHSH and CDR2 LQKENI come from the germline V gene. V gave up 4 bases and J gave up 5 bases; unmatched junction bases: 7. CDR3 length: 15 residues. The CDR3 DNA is TGTGCCAGCTCACGCCAAACAGGGGAAAATGAAAAACTGTTTTTT. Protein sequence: CASSRQTGENEKLFF.

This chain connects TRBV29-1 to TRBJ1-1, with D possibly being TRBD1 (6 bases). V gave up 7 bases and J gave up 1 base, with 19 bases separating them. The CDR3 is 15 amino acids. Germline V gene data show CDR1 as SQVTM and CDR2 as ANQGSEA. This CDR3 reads CSAVELQGPNTEAFF. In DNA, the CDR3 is TGCAGCGCCGTGGAACTACAGGGACCGAACACTGAAGCTTTCTTT.

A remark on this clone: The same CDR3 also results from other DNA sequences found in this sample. CDR3 DNA sequence: TGTGCCAGCTCACCGGGTGACGAGCAGTACTTC. Protein: CASSPGDEQYF. V is TRBV18 and J is TRBJ2-7, with D unclear. This CDR3 region has 11 residues. Trimming took 3 bases from V and 5 from J, leaving 5 bases between them. Germline V gene sequence: CDR1 KGHSH, CDR2 LQKENI.

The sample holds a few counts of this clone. CDR3: CASSVDRDWTEAFF. The DNA for the CDR3 is TGTGCCAGCAGTGTTGACAGGGATTGGACTGAAGCTTTCTTT. This chain uses TRBV2 with TRBJ1-1; 7 nucleotides align to TRBD1. Germline assignment: CDR1 SNHLY and CDR2 FYNNEI. The CDR3 is made up of 14 amino acids. Unmatched junction bases numbered 7, after V lost 4 bases and J lost 5 bases.

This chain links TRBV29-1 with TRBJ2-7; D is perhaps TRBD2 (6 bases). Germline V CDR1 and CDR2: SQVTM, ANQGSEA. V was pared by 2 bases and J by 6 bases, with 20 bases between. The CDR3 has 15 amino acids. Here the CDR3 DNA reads TGCAGCGTTGAAACGCGGCTACGGGAGCGATCCGAGCAGTACTTC. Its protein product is CSVETRLRERSEQYF.

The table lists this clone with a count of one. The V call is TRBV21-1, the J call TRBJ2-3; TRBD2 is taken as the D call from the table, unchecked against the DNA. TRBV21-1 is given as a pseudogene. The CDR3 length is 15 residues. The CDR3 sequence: CASSKTRDYPDTQYF. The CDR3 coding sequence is TGTGCCAGCAGCAAAACCCGGGACTACCCAGATACGCAGTATTTT.

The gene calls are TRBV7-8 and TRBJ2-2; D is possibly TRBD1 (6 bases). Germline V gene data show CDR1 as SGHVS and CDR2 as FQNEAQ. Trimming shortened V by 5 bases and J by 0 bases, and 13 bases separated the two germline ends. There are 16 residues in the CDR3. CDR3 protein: CASSPGTFSNTGELFF. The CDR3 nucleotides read TGTGCCAGCAGCCCCGGGACATTTTCGAACACCGGGGAGCTGTTTTTT.

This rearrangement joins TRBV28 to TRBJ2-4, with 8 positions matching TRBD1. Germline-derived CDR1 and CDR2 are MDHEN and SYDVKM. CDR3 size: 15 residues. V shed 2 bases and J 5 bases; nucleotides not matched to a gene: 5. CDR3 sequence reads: CASSLTGGRQNIQYF. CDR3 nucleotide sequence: TGTGCCAGCAGTTTAACAGGGGGTCGCCAAAACATTCAGTACTTC.

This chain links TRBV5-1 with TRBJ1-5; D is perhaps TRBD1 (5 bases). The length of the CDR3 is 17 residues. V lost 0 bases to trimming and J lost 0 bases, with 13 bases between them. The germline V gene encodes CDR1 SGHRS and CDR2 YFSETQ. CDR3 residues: CASSLGPGSGSNQPQHF. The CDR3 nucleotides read TGCGCCAGCAGCTTGGGCCCAGGGTCGGGTAGCAATCAGCCCCAGCATTTT.

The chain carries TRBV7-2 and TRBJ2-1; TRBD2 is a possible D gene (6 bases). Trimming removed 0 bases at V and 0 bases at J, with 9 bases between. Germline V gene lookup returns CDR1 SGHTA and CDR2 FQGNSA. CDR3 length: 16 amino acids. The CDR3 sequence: CASSLAGGDSYNEQFF. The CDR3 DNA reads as TGTGCCAGCAGCTTAGCTGGAGGGGACTCCTACAATGAGCAGTTCTTC.

The CDR3 DNA sequence: TGTGCCAGCAGCCCACCGTTGGGTACCAGGGACTCCTACGAGCAGTACTTC. Translation gives CASSPPLGTRDSYEQYF. The chain links TRBV7-9 to TRBJ2-7; D may be TRBD1 (5 bases). CDR3 length: 17 residues. CDR1 is SEHNR and CDR2 is FQNEAQ in the germline V gene (reference sequence). The ends were cut back, 5 bases at V and 0 bases at J, with 20 bases in the middle.